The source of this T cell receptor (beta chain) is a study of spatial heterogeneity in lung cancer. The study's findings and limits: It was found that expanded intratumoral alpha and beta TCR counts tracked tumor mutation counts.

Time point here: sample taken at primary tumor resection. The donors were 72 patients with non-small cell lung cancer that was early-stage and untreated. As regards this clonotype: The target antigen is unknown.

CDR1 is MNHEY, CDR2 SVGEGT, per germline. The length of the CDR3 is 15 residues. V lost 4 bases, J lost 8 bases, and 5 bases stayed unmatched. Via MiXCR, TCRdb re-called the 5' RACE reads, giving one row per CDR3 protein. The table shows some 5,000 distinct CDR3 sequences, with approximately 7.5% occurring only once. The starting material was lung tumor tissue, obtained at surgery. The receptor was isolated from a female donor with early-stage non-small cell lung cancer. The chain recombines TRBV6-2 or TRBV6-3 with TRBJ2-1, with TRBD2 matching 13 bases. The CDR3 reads CASSSGTSGTHEQFF. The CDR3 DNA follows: TGTGCCAGCAGTTCCGGGACTAGCGGGACCCATGAGCAGTTCTTC.